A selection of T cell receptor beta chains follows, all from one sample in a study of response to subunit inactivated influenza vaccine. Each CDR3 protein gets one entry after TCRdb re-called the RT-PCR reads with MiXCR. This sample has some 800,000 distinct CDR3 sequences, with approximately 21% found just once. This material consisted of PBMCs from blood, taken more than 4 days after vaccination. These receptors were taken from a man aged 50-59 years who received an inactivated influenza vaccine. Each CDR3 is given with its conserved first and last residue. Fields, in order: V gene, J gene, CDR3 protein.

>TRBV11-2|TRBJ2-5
CASSFPARNEGWDVETQYF
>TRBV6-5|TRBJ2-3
CASSSQPRSTDTQYF
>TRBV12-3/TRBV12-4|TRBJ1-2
CASSPRGGSNYGYTF
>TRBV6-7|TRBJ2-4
CASTTRGTKNIQYF
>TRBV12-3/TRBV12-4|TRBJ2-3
CASSWETDTQYF
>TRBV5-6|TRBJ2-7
CASSFQGTVEQYF
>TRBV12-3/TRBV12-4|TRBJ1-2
CASTPIGQANYGYTF
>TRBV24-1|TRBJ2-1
CATMHQMGGQQFF
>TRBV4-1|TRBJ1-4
CASSQATRGLNEKLFF
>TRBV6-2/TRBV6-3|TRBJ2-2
CASSYSAAGGLTGELFF
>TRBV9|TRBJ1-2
CASSPGGGAYGYTF
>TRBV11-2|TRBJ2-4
CASSPGTGLNIQYF
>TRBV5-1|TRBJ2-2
CASSLTGTGASGELFF
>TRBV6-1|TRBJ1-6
CASRADRSSYNSPLHF
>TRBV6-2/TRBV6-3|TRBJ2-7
CAGTDRKSYEQYF
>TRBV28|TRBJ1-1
CASSLSKTEAFF
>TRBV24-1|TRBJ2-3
CATSDSKGMADTQYF
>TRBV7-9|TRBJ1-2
CASRVDSAYGYTF
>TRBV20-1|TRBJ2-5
CSARAGGDVETQYF
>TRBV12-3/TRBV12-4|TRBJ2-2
CASTPAGPMGTGELFF
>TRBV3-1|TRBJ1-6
CASSQGTGYSPLHF
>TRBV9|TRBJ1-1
CASSSTGQMNTEAFF
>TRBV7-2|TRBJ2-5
CASSLGVLQETQYF
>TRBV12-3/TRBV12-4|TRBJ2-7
CASSRASGGGYYEQYF
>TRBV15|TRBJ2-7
CATSRGKDILYEQYF
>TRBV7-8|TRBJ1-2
CASSPLRGYGYTF
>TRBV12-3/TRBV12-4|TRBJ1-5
CASSPGQGTGRGQPQHF
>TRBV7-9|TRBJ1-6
CASSPQGRTSSPLHF
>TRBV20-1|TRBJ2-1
CSATPGFNEQFF
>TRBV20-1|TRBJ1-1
CSARSATGGTEAFF
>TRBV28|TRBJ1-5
CASSFAVDYQPQHF
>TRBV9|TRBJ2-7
CASSPLSSGVYEQYF
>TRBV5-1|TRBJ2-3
CASSPGPGGPTDTQYF
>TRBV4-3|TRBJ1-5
CASSQDSYSNQPQHF
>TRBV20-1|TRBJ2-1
CSGIFVAGNEQFF
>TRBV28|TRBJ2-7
CASSRPLSYEQYF
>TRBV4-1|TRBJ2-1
CASSQVAGGTHHEQFF